What follows is one T cell receptor beta chain and its context. Random-hexamer reverse transcription was applied to roughly 0.5 to 1 ug RNA. TCRdb re-called the immunoSEQ multiplex PCR reads through MiXCR, storing one row per CDR3 protein. The top ten clones hold around 0.072% of a sample with approximately 230,000 distinct CDR3 sequences, about 94% of them seen once. The sequenced target, TCR beta, came from blood CD8+ and CD4+ T cells. Negative isolation was applied to CD8+ and CD4+ T cells, and FACS enrichment was applied to TEMRA cells. The sample is drawn from a study of CD8 T cells in Susac syndrome. CDR3 length equals 14 residues.

V gene TRBV21-1 combines with J gene TRBJ2-3; TRBD2, the table's D call, was not compared with the DNA. TRBV21-1 is reported as a pseudogene. The sequenced material came from CD4+ T cells from PBMCs. This receptor was obtained from a human donor with multiple sclerosis. DNA for the CDR3: TGTGCCAGCAGCAAAGAGGGCCACACAGATACGCAGTATTTT. This gives the protein CASSKEGHTDTQYF.